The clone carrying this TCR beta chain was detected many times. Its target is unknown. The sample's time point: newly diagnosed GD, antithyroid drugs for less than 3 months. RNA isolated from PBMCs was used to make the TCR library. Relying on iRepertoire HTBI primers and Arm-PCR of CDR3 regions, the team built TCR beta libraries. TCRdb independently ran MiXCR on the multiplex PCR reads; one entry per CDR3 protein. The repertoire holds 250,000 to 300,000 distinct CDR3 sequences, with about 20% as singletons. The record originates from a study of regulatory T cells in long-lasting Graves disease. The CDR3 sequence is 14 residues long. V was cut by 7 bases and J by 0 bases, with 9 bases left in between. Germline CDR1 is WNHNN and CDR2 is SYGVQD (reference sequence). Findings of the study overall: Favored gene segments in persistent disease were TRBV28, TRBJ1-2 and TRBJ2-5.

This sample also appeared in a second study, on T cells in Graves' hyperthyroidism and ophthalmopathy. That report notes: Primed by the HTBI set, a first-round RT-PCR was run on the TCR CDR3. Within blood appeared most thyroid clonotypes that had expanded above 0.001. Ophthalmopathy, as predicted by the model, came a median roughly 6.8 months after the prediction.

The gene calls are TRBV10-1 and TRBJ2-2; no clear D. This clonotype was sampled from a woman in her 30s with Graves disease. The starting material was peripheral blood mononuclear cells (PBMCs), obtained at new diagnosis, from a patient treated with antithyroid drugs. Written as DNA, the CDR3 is TGCGCCAGCATGGAATCTGCGAACACCGGGGAGCTGTTTTTT. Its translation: CASMESANTGELFF.